This T cell receptor beta chain appears in the sequencing data of a study of shared clonotypes between healthy human individuals. Study findings and constraints: Although depth was large, rarefaction showed that sequencing of the sorted subsets was incomplete. Naive subsets tended to show greater estimated richness than memory subsets.

A word on this clone: No antigen is known for it.

Clones were sequenced by immunoSEQ multiplex PCR, and TCRdb holds only the in-frame ones, with some missing. The profile shows more than 2,000,000 clones, just over 90% of them singletons. This CDR3 is 13 amino acids long. V was shortened by 6 bases and J by 2 bases, with 9 bases between the two germline ends. Germline values: CDR1 LNHDA, CDR2 SQIVND (reference sequence). The study separated CD4+ cells into CD45RA+ naive and CD45RA-negative memory subsets. This clonotype originated in a man aged 18 to 29 in good health. The sample taken for sequencing was naive CD4+ T cells sorted from blood. Regarding subset: CD45RA+ positively selected. The chain has TRBV19 and TRBJ2-3; no reliable D call. The CDR3 here is CASRLDITDTQYF. The CDR3 DNA reads TGTGCCAGTAGGCTAGACATCACAGATACGCAGTATTTT.